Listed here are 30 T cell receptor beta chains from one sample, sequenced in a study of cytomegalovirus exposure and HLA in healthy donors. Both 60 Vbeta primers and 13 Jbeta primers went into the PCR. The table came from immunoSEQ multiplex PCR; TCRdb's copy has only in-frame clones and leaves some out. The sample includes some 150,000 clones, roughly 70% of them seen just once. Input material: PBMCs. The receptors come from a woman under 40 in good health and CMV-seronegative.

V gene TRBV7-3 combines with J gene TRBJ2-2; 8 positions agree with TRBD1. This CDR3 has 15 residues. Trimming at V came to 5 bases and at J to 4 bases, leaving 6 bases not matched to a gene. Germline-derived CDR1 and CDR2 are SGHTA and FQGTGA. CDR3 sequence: CASSQWTGSTGELFF. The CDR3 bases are TGTGCCAGCAGCCAGTGGACAGGGAGCACCGGGGAGCTGTTTTTT.

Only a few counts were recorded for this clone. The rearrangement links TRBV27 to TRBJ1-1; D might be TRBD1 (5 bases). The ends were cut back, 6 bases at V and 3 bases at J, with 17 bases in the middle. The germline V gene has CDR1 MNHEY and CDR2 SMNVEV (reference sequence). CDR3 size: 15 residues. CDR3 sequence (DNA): TGTGCCAGCAGAGACATGCTCTCAGGGTACACTGAAGCTTTCTTT. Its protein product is CASRDMLSGYTEAFF.

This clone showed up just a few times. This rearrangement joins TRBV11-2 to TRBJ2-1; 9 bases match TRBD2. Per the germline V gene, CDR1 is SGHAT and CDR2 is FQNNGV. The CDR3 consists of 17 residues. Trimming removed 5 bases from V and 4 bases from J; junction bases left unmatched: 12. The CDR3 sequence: CASSPYLRGGEYNEQFF. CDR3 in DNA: TGTGCCAGCAGCCCCTATCTGCGGGGGGGAGAATACAATGAGCAGTTCTTC. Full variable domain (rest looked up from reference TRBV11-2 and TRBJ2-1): EAGVAQSPRYKIIEKRQSVAFWCNPISGHATLYWYQQILGQGPKLLIQFQNNGVVDDSQLPKDRFSAERLKGVDSTLKIQPAKLEDSAVYLCASSPYLRGGEYNEQFFGPGTRLTVL.

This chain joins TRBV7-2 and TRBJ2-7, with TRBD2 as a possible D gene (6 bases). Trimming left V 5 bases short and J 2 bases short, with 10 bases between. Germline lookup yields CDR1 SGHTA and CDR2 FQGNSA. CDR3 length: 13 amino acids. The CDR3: CASSLLAAYEQYF. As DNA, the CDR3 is TGTGCCAGCAGCCTCTTAGCGGCCTACGAGCAGTACTTC.

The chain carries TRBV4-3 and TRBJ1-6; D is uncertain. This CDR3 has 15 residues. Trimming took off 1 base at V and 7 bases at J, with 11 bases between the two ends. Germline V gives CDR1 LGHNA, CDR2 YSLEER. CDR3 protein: CASSQGRLLNSPLHF. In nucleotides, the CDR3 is TGCGCCAGCAGCCAAGGCAGGCTTCTAAATTCACCCCTCCACTTT.

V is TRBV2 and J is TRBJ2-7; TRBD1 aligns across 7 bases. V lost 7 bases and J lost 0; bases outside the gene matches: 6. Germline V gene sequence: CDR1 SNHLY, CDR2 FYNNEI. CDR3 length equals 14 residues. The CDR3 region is CASKTDRSSYEQYF. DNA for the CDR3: TGTGCCAGCAAGACGGACAGGAGCTCCTACGAGCAGTACTTC. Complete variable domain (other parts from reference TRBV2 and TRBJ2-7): EPEVTQTPSHQVTQMGQEVILRCVPISNHLYFYWYRQILGQKVEFLVSFYNNEISEKSEIFDDQFSVERPDGSNFTLKIRSTKLEDSAMYFCASKTDRSSYEQYFGPGTRLTVT.

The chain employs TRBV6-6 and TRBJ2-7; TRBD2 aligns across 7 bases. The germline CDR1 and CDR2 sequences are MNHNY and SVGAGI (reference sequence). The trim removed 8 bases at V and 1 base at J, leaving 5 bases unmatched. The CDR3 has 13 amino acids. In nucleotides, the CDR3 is TGTGCCAGCGGCGGGGGACCGTCCTACGAGCAGTACTTC. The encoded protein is CASGGGPSYEQYF.

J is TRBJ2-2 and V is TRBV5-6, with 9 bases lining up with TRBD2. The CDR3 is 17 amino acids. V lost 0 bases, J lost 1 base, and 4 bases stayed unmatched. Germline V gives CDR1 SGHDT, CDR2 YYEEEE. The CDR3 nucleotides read TGTGCCAGCAGCTTGGTTCTAGCGGGGATGAACACCGGGGAGCTGTTTTTT. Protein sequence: CASSLVLAGMNTGELFF.

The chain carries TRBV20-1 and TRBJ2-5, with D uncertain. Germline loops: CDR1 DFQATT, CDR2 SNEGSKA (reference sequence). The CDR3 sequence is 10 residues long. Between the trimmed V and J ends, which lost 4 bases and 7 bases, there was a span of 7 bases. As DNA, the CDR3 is TGCAGTGCTATAAAGAGGACCCAGTACTTC. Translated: CSAIKRTQYF.

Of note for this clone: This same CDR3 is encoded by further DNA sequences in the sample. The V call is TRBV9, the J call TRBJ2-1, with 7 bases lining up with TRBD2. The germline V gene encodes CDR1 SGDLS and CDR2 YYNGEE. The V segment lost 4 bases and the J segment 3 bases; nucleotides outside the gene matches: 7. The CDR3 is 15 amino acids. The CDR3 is CASSPRLAVYNEQFF. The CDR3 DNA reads TGTGCCAGCAGCCCCCGGCTAGCGGTCTACAATGAGCAGTTCTTC.

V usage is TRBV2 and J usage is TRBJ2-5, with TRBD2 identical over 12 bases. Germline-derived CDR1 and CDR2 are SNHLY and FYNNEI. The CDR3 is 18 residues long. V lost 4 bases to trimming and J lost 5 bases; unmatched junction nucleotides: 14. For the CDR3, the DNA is TGTGCCAGCAGTGGAGAGGGGCTAGCGGGAGGGCTCGGGGAGACCCAGTACTTC. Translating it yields CASSGEGLAGGLGETQYF.

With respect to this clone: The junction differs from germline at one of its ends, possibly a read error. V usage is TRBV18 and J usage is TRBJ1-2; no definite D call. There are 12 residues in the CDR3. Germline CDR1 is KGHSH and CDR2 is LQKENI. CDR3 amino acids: CASSPSVYDYTF. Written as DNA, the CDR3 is TGTGCCAGCTCACCCTCAGTGTATGACTACACCTTC. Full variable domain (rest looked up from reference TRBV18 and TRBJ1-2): NAGVMQNPRHLVRRRGQEARLRCSPMKGHSHVYWYRQLPEEGLKFMVYLQKENIIDESGMPKERFSAEFPKEGPSILRIQQVVRGDSAAYFCASSPSVYDYTFGSGTRLTVV.

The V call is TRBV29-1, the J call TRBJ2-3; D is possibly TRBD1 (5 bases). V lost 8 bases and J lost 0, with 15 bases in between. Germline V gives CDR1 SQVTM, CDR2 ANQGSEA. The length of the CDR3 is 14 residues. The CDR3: CSTSQGTSTDTQYF. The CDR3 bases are TGCAGCACCAGTCAGGGTACCAGCACAGATACGCAGTATTTT.

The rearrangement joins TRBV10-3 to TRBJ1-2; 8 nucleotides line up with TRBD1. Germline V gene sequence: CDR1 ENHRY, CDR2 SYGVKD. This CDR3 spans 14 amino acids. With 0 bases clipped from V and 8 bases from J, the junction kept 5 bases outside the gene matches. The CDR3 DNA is TGTGCCATCAGTGAGTCGAAGGACAGGGTAGGCTACACCTTC. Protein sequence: CAISESKDRVGYTF.

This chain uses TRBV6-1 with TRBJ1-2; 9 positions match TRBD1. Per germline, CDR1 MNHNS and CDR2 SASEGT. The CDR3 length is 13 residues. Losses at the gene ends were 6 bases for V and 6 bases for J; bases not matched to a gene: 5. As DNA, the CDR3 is TGTGCCAGCAGAGGACAGGGGCTCGATGGCTACACCTTC. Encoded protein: CASRGQGLDGYTF.

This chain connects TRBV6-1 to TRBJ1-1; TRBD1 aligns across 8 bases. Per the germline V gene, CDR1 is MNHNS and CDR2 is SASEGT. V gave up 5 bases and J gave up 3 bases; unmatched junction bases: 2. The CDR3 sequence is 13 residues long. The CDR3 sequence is CASSMTGDTEAFF. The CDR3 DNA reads TGTGCCAGCAGTATGACAGGGGACACTGAAGCTTTCTTT.

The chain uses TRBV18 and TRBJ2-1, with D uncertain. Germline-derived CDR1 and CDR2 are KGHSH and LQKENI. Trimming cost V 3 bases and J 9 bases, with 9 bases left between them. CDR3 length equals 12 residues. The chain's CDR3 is CASSPAPLEQFF. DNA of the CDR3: TGTGCCAGCTCACCGGCCCCGCTTGAGCAGTTCTTC.

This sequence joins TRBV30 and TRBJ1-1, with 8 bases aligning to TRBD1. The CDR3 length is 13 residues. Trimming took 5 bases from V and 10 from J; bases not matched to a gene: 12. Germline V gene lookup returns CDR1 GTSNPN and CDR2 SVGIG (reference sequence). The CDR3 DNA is TGTGCCTGGGCCGGACAGGGAGGAGTGGGAGCTTTCTTT. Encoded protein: CAWAGQGGVGAFF.

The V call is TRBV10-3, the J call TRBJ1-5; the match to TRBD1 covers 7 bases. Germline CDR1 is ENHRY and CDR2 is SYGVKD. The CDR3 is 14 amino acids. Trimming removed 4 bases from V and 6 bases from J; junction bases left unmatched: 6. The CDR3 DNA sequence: TGTGCCATCAGTGGACAGGGATACGGTCAGCCCCAGCATTTT. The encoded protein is CAISGQGYGQPQHF.

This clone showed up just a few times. DNA of the CDR3: TGTGCCAGCAGCGTGACGGGAATGGAGGATCAGCCCCAGCATTTT. The encoded protein is CASSVTGMEDQPQHF. This chain connects TRBV9 to TRBJ1-5; no definite D call. Per germline, CDR1 SGDLS and CDR2 YYNGEE. This CDR3 spans 15 amino acids. The V end lost 2 bases, the J end lost 5 bases, and 14 bases lay between the germline ends. Filled out from reference TRBV9 and TRBJ1-5, the complete variable domain reads DSGVTQTPKHLITATGQRVTLRCSPRSGDLSVYWYQQSLDQGLQFLIQYYNGEERAKGNILERFSAQQFPDLHSELNLSSLELGDSALYFCASSVTGMEDQPQHFGDGTRLSIL.

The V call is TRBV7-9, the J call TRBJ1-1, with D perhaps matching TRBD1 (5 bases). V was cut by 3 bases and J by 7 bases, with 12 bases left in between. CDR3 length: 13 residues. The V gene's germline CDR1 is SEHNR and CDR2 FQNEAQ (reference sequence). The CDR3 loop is CASSLGPGYEAFF. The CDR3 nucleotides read TGTGCCAGCAGCTTGGGGCCAGGCTATGAAGCTTTCTTT.

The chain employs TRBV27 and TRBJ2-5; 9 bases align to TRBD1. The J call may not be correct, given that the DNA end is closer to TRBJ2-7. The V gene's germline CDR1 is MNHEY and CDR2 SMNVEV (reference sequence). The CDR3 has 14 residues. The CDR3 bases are TGTGCCAGCAGCTGGGACAGGGAGTCCAACGAGCAGTACTTC. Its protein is CASSWDRESNEQYF.

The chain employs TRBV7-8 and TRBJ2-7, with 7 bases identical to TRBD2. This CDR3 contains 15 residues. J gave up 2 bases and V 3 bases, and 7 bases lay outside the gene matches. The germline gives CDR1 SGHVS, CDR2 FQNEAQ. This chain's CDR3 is CASSFYSGPTYEQYF. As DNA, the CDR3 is TGTGCCAGCAGCTTCTATAGCGGGCCTACCTACGAGCAGTACTTC.

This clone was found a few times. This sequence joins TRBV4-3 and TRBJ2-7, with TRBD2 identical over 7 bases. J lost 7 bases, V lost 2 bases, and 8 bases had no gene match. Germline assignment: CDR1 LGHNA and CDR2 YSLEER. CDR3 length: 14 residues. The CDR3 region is CASSQTPSAGEQYF. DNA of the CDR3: TGCGCCAGCAGCCAAACCCCCTCAGCGGGAGAGCAGTACTTC.

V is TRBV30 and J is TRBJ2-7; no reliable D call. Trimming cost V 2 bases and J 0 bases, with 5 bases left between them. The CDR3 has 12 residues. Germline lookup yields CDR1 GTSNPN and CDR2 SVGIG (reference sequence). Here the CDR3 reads CAWSRSSYEQYF. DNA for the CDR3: TGTGCCTGGAGTCGGAGCTCCTACGAGCAGTACTTC.

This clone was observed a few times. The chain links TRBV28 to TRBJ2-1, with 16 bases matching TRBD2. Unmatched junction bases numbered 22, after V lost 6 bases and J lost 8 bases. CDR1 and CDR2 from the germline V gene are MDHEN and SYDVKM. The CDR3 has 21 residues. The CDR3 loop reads CASSTWGTGTSGRDLLDEQFF. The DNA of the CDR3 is TGTGCCAGCAGCACCTGGGGGACCGGGACTAGCGGGAGGGATTTACTTGATGAGCAGTTCTTC.

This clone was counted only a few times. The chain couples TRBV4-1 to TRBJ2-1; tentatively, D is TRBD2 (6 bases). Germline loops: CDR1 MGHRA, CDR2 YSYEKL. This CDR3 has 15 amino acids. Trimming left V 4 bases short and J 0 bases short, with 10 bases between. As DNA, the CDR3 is TGCGCCAGCAGCCTGGACTACAGCTCCTACAATGAGCAGTTCTTC. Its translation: CASSLDYSSYNEQFF.

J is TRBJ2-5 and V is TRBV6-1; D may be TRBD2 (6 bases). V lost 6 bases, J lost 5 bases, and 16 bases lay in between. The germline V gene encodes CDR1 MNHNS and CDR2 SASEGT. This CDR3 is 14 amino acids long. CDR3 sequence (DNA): TGTGCCAGCAGGGAGGGACCAAATGGGGAGACCCAGTACTTC. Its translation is CASREGPNGETQYF.

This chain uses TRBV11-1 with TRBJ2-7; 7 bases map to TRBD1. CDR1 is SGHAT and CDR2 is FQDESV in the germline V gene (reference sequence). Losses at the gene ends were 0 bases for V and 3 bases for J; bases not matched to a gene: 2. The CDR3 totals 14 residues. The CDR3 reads CASSLAPGGYEQYF. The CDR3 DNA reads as TGTGCCAGCAGCTTAGCGCCAGGGGGCTACGAGCAGTACTTC.

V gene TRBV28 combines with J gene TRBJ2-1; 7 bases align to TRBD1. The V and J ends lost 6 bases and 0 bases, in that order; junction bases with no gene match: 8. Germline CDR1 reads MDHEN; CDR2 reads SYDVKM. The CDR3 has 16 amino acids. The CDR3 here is CASSTGQASSYNEQFF. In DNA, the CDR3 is TGTGCCAGCAGCACCGGACAGGCGAGCTCCTACAATGAGCAGTTCTTC.